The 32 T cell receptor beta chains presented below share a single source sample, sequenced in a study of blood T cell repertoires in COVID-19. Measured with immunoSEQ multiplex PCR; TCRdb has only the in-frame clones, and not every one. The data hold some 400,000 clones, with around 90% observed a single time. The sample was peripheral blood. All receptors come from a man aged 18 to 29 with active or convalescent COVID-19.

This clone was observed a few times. The CDR3 DNA sequence: TGCGCCAGCAGCCAAGATACAGGGCCTAACTATGGCTACACCTTC. Its protein is CASSQDTGPNYGYTF. This chain connects TRBV4-3 to TRBJ1-2; a possible D gene is TRBD1 (6 bases). V gave up 0 bases and J gave up 0 bases, with 8 bases separating them. In germline, CDR1 is LGHNA, CDR2 YSLEER. CDR3 length: 15 residues.

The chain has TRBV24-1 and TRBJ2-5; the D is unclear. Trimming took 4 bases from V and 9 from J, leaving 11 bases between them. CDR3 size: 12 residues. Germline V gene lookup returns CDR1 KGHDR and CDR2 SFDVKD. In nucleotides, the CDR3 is TGTGCCACCAGTGACCGCCAGGCCCCCCAGTACTTC. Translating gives CATSDRQAPQYF.

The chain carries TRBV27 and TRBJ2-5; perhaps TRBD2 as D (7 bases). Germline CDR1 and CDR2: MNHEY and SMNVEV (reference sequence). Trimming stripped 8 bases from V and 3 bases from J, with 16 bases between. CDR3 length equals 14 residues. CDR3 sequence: CASGRGGGEETQYF. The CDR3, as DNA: TGTGCCAGCGGAAGGGGAGGGGGGGAAGAGACCCAGTACTTC.

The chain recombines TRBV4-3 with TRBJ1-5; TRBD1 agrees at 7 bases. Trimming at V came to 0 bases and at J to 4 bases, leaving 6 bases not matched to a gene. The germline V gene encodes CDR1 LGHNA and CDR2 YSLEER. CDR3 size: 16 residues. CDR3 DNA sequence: TGCGCCAGCAGCCAAGATAATAGGGGGCCGAATCAGCCCCAGCATTTT. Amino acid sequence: CASSQDNRGPNQPQHF.

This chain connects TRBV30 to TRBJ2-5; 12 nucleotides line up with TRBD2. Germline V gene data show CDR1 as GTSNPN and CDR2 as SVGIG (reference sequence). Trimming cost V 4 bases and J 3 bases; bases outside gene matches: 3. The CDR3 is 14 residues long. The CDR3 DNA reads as TGTGCCTGGAAGCGACTAGCGGGAGAAGAGACCCAGTACTTC. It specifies CAWKRLAGEETQYF. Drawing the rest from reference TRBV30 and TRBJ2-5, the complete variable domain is SQTIHQWPATLVQPVGSPLSLECTVEGTSNPNLYWYRQAAGRGLQLLFYSVGIGQISSEVPQNLSASRPQDRQFILSSKKLLLSDSGFYLCAWKRLAGEETQYFGPGTRLLVL.

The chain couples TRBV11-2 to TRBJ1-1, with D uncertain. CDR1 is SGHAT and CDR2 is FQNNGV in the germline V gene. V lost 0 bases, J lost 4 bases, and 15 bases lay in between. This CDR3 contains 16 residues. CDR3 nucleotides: TGTGCCAGCAGCTTAGATCTTGGGCGGGTAGGCACTGAAGCTTTCTTT. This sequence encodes CASSLDLGRVGTEAFF.

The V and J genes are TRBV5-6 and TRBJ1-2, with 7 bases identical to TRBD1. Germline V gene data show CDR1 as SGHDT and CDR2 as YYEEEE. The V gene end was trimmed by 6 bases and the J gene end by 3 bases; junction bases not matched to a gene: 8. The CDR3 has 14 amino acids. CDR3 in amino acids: CASIEGQAYYGYTF. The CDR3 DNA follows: TGTGCCAGCATCGAAGGACAGGCGTACTATGGCTACACCTTC.

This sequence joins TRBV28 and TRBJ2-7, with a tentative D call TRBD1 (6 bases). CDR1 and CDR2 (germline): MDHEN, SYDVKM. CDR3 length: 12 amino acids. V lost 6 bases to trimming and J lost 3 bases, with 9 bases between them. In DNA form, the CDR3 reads TGTGCCAGCAGCACGGACAGCTACGAGCAGTACTTC. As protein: CASSTDSYEQYF.

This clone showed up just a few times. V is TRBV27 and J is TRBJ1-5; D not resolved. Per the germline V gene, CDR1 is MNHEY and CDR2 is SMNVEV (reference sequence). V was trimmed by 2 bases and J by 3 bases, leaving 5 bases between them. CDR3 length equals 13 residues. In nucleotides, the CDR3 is TGTGCCAGCAGTTTAATTATCAATCAGCCCCAGCATTTT. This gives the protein CASSLIINQPQHF.

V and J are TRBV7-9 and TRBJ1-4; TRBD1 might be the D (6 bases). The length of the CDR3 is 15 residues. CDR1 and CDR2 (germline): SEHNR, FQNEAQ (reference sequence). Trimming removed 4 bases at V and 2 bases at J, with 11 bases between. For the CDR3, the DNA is TGTGCCAGCAGCTCCAAGGGGGGGACTAATGAAAAACTGTTTTTT. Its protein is CASSSKGGTNEKLFF. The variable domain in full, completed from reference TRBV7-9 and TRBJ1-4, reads DTGVSQNPRHKITKRGQNVTFRCDPISEHNRLYWYRQTLGQGPEFLTYFQNEAQLEKSRLLSDRFSAERPKGSFSTLEIQRTEQGDSAMYLCASSSKGGTNEKLFFGSGTQLSVL.

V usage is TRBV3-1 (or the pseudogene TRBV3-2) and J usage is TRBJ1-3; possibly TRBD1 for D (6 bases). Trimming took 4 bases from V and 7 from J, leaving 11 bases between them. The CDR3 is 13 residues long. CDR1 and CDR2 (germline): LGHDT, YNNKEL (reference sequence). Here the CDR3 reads CASSPQGLNTIYF. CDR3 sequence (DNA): TGTGCCAGCAGCCCACAGGGTTTGAACACCATATATTTT.

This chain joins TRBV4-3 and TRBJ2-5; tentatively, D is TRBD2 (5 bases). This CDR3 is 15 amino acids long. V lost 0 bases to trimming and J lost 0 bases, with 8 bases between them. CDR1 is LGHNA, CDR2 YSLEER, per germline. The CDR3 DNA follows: TGCGCCAGCAGCCAAGAGGGAGACTACCAAGAGACCCAGTACTTC. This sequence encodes CASSQEGDYQETQYF.

The CDR3 bases are TGTGCCAGCAGCAAAGATGACTGCCACTCTGGAAACACCATATATTTT. This codes for CASSKDDCHSGNTIYF. This chain links TRBV21-1 with TRBJ1-3. TRBV21-1 is a documented pseudogene. CDR3 length equals 16 residues.

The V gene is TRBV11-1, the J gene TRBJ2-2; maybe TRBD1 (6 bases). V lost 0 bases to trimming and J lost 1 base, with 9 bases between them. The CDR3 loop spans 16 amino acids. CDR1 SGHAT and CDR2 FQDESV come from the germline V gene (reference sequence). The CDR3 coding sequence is TGTGCCAGCAGCTTAGCGATGACAGGGAACACCGGGGAGCTGTTTTTT. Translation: CASSLAMTGNTGELFF.

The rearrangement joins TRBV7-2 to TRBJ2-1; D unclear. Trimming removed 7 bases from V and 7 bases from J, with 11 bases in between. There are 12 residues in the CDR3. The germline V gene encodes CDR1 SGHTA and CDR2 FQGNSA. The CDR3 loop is CASTPAENEQFF. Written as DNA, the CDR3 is TGTGCCAGCACCCCCGCGGAAAATGAGCAGTTCTTC.

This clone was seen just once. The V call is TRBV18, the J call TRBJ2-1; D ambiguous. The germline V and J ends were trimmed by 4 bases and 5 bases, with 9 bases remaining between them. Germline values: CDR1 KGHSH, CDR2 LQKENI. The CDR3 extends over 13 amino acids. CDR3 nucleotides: TGTGCCAGCTCACTGTCGGTTAACAATGAGCAGTTCTTC. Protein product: CASSLSVNNEQFF.

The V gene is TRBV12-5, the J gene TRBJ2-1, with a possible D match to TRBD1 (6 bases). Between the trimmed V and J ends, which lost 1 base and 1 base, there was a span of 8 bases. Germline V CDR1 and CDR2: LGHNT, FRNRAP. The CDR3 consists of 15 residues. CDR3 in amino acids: CASGLGTGSYNEQFF. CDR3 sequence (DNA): TGTGCTAGTGGTTTGGGAACAGGGTCCTACAATGAGCAGTTCTTC.

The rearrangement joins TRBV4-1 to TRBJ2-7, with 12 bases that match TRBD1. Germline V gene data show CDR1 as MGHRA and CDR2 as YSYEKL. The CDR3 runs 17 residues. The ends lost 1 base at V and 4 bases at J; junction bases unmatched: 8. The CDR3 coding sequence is TGCGCCAGCAGCCAAGTGGGAGGGACAGGGGGCGAGTACGAGCAGTACTTC. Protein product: CASSQVGGTGGEYEQYF.

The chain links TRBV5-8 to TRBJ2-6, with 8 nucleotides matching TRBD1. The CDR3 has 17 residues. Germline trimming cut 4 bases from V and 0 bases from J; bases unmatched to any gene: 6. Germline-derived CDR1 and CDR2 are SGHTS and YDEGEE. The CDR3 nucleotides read TGTGCCAGCAGCGACGGGACAGGATACTCTGGGGCCAACGTCCTGACTTTC. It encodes CASSDGTGYSGANVLTF.

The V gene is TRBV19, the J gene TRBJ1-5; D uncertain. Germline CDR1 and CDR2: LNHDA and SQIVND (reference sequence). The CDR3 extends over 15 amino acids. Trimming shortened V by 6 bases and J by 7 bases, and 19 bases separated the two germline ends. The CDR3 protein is CASSPLLGERQPQHF. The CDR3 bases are TGTGCCAGTAGCCCTTTGTTAGGCGAGCGACAGCCCCAGCATTTT.

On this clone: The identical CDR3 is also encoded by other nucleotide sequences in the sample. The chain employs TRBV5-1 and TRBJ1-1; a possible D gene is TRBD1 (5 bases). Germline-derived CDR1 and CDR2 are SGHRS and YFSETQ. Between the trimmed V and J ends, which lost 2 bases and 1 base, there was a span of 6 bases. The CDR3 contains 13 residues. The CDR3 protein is CASSLQENTEAFF. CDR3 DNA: TGCGCCAGCAGCTTACAGGAGAACACTGAAGCTTTCTTT.

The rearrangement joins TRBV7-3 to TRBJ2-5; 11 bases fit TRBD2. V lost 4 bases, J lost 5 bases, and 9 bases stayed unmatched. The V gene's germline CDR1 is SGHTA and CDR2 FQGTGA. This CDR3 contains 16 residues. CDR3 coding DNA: TGTGCCAGCAGCTCAGTAGCGGGAGGGCCGTGGGAGACCCAGTACTTC. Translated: CASSSVAGGPWETQYF.

The CDR3 spells CASSPAGPHSSGNTIYF. In nucleotides, the CDR3 is TGTGCCAGCTCACCAGCGGGACCGCACAGCTCTGGAAACACCATATATTTT. The J gene is TRBJ1-3, the V gene TRBV18, with D possibly TRBD1 on 5 matching bases. The germline V gene has CDR1 KGHSH and CDR2 LQKENI. The V and J ends lost 2 bases and 0 bases respectively, with 14 bases between them. The CDR3 length is 17 residues.

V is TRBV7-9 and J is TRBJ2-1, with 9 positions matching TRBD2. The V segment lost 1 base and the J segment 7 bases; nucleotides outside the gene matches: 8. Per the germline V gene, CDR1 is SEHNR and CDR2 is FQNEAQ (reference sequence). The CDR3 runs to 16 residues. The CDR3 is CASSLVLTSGWNEQFF. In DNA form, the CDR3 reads TGTGCCAGCAGCTTAGTTTTGACTAGCGGCTGGAATGAGCAGTTCTTC.

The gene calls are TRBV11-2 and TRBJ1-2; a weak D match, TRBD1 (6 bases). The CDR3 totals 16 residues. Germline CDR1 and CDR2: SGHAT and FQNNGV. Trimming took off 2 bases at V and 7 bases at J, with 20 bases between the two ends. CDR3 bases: TGTGCCAGCAGCTTAAGGGGACGGACAGAGATTCCTGGCTACACCTTC. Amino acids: CASSLRGRTEIPGYTF.

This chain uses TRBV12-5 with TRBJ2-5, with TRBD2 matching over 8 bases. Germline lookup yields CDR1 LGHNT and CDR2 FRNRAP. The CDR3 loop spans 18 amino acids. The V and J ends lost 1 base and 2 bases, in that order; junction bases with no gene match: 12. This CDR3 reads CASGLGRGSGVGQETQYF. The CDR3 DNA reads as TGTGCTAGTGGTTTGGGGCGAGGTAGCGGGGTAGGGCAAGAGACCCAGTACTTC.

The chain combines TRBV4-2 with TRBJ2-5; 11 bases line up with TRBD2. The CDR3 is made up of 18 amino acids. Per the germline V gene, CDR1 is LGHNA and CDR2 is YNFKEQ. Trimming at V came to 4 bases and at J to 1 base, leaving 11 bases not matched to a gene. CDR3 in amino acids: CASSPEGYSGGAQETQYF. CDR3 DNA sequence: TGTGCCAGCAGCCCCGAGGGGTATAGCGGGGGGGCCCAAGAGACCCAGTACTTC.

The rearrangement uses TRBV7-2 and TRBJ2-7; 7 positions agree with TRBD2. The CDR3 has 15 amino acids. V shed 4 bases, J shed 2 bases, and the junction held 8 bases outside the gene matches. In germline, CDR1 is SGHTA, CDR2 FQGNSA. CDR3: CASSSQAGIPYEQYF. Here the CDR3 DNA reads TGTGCCAGCAGCTCCCAAGCGGGAATACCCTACGAGCAGTACTTC.

This CDR3 is CASSHDWGGSTEQFF. The CDR3 coding sequence is TGTGCCAGCAGCCATGATTGGGGGGGATCGACTGAGCAGTTCTTC. This rearrangement joins TRBV7-2 to TRBJ2-1; TRBD2 agrees at 7 bases. The CDR3 totals 15 residues. V shed 5 bases and J 9 bases; nucleotides not matched to a gene: 13. The V gene's germline CDR1 is SGHTA and CDR2 FQGNSA.

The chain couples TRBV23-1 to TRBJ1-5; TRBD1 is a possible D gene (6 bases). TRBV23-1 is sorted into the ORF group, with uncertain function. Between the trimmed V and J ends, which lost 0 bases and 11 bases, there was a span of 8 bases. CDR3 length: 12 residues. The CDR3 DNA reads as TGCGCCAGCAGTCAATCGAACAGGGCCCAGCATTTT. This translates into CASSQSNRAQHF.

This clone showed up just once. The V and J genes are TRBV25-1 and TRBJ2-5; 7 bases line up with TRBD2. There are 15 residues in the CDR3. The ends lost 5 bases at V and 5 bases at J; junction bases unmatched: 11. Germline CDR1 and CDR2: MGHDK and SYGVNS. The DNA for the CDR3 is TGTGCCAGCAGTCCAGGCGGACTAGATGTGGAGACCCAGTACTTC. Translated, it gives CASSPGGLDVETQYF.

DNA of the CDR3: TGTGCCAGCAGCTTAGCTCAGGGGCCCTCCTACGAGCAGTACTTC. Translated: CASSLAQGPSYEQYF. The chain recombines TRBV11-3 with TRBJ2-7, with a possible D match to TRBD1 (6 bases). V lost 1 base to trimming and J lost 0 bases, with 10 bases between them. The CDR3 loop spans 15 amino acids. Germline V gives CDR1 SGHNT, CDR2 YENEEA. Drawing the rest from reference TRBV11-3 and TRBJ2-7, the complete variable domain is EAGVVQSPRYKIIEKKQPVAFWCNPISGHNTLYWYLQNLGQGPELLIRYENEEAVDDSQLPKDRFSAERLKGVDSTLKIQPAELGDSAVYLCASSLAQGPSYEQYFGPGTRLTVT.